A single sample gave rise to the 22 T cell receptor beta chains below, sequenced in a study of shared clonotypes between healthy human individuals (dated by TCRdb to 2020 to 2022). Libraries came from the immunoSEQ multiplex PCR assay. TCRdb took this table from immuneACCESS and kept in-frame rearrangements with V and J called. Such tables lack part of the clones; where checked against another copy, unresolved V genes explain under half of the gap, and the rest is unexplained. The sample has over 1.5 million clones on record, roughly 98% of them singletons. Approximately 0.44% of the sample is held by the ten biggest clonotypes. Sequenced input: naive CD4+ T cells sorted from blood. Per the publication, the cell subset or site label means: CD45RA+ positively selected. These receptors were collected from a man in his thirties or forties in good health.

The V and J genes are TRBV4-2 and TRBJ2-4; D not resolved. The length of the CDR3 is 13 residues. Germline lookup yields CDR1 LGHNA and CDR2 YNFKEQ. Trimming took 0 bases from V and 8 from J, leaving 8 bases between them. The CDR3 coding sequence is TGTGCCAGCAGCCAAGATATTGGTGACATTCAGTACTTC. The encoded protein is CASSQDIGDIQYF.

Comments on this clone: A junction boundary mismatches the germline segment, possibly from a read error. The V call is TRBV5-1, the J call TRBJ2-1; D gene ambiguous. Looked up from germline, CDR1 is SGHRS and CDR2 is YFSETQ. The CDR3 is 13 amino acids. The CDR3 nucleotides are TGCGCCAGCAGCTTGGACTCCGACAATGAGCAGTTCTTC. As protein: CASSLDSDNEQFF.

The J gene is TRBJ2-1, the V gene TRBV6-5, with D possibly matching TRBD2 (5 bases). Germline CDR1 and CDR2: MNHEY and SVGAGI. Deletions cut 6 bases from V and 0 bases from J, with 15 bases between. This CDR3 is built from 16 residues. The CDR3 DNA is TGTGCCAGCAGCTACGGGGAACCCCACTCCTACAATGAGCAGTTCTTC. The encoded protein is CASSYGEPHSYNEQFF.

This chain joins TRBV6-4 and TRBJ2-7, with a possible D match to TRBD1 (6 bases). Germline V CDR1 and CDR2: MRHNA, SNTAGT. This CDR3 is built from 14 residues. The V end was cut by 2 bases, the J end by 2 bases, with 10 bases between. The CDR3 protein is CASSDLQGPYEQYF. The CDR3 region has the DNA TGTGCCAGCAGTGACCTACAGGGTCCCTACGAGCAGTACTTC.

This chain connects TRBV14 to TRBJ2-2; D is uncertain. This CDR3 contains 15 residues. Germline V gene data show CDR1 as SGHDN and CDR2 as FVKESK. V was pared by 3 bases and J by 5 bases, with 13 bases between. For the CDR3, the DNA is TGTGCCAGCAGCCAGAGGTTAGCTGTGACCGGGGAGCTGTTTTTT. It specifies CASSQRLAVTGELFF.

The chain recombines TRBV5-1 with TRBJ2-1; 11 bases are a match to TRBD2. CDR1 and CDR2 (germline): SGHRS, YFSETQ. CDR3 size: 16 residues. Unmatched junction bases numbered 9, after V lost 7 bases and J lost 3 bases. CDR3 amino acids: CASQSGGTSGYNEQFF. Written as DNA, the CDR3 is TGCGCCAGCCAGTCCGGGGGGACTAGCGGCTACAATGAGCAGTTCTTC.

The genes are TRBV19 and TRBJ1-5; possibly TRBD1 for D (5 bases). The ends were cut back, 3 bases at V and 7 bases at J, with 13 bases in the middle. Germline CDR1 and CDR2: LNHDA and SQIVND (reference sequence). The CDR3 has 14 residues. The CDR3 DNA reads as TGTGCCAGTAGTATTGATGGGGCGGGGCAGCCCCAGCATTTT. Its protein product is CASSIDGAGQPQHF.

The gene calls are TRBV18 and TRBJ2-7, with TRBD2 matching over 13 bases. V dropped 3 bases and J dropped 6; count of bases not matched to a gene: 8. This CDR3 region has 16 residues. Germline-derived CDR1 and CDR2 are KGHSH and LQKENI. CDR3 coding DNA: TGTGCCAGCTCACCGCTACTAGCGGGAGGGCCGTCCGAGCAGTACTTC. Its translation: CASSPLLAGGPSEQYF.

The genes are TRBV29-1 and TRBJ2-5, with TRBD2 matching over 16 bases. Germline V CDR1 and CDR2: SQVTM, ANQGSEA. Trimming at V came to 3 bases and at J to 5 bases, leaving 6 bases not matched to a gene. The CDR3 sequence is 16 residues long. CDR3 coding DNA: TGCAGCGTTGAGGGACTAGCGGGAGGGCATGAGGAGACCCAGTACTTC. It yields the protein CSVEGLAGGHEETQYF.

This chain connects TRBV4-1 to TRBJ2-7; D may be TRBD1 (5 bases). This CDR3 is 16 amino acids long. V gave up 0 bases and J gave up 3 bases, with 15 bases separating them. Germline loops: CDR1 MGHRA, CDR2 YSYEKL. DNA for the CDR3: TGCGCCAGCAGCCAAGACATCGTAAGGGGCGTCTACGAGCAGTACTTC. It yields the protein CASSQDIVRGVYEQYF.

The V and J genes are TRBV5-1 and TRBJ2-5, with TRBD2 matching over 9 bases. V lost 2 bases, J lost 5 bases, and 10 bases stayed unmatched. The CDR3 runs to 16 residues. Germline V gene lookup returns CDR1 SGHRS and CDR2 YFSETQ. The CDR3 is CASSFAGGGGQETQYF. The CDR3 bases are TGCGCCAGCAGCTTCGCGGGAGGGGGAGGCCAGGAGACCCAGTACTTC.

The V call is TRBV19, the J call TRBJ1-5, with a tentative D call TRBD1 (5 bases). This CDR3 is 14 amino acids long. The germline CDR1 and CDR2 sequences are LNHDA and SQIVND (reference sequence). V gave up 6 bases and J gave up 6 bases, with 15 bases separating them. The CDR3 loop is CASSYRGEFQPQHF. Written as DNA, the CDR3 is TGTGCCAGTAGCTATCGGGGGGAGTTTCAGCCCCAGCATTTT.

Only one count was recorded for this clone. This chain links TRBV5-1 with TRBJ1-3, with D tentatively TRBD1 (5 bases). Germline V gene data show CDR1 as SGHRS and CDR2 as YFSETQ. The CDR3 has 14 residues. The V end was cut by 0 bases, the J end by 7 bases, with 11 bases between. The CDR3 nucleotides read TGCGCCAGCAGCTTGGCCATGCGGGACAACACCATATATTTT. Translated, it gives CASSLAMRDNTIYF.

This chain uses TRBV5-6 with TRBJ1-2; TRBD1 is a possible D gene (6 bases). The length of the CDR3 is 14 residues. Trimming pared 0 bases from V and 2 bases from J, leaving 8 bases between. Germline-derived CDR1 and CDR2 are SGHDT and YYEEEE. CDR3 region: CASSLVDRNYGYTF. CDR3 sequence (DNA): TGTGCCAGCAGCTTGGTGGACAGAAACTATGGCTACACCTTC.

The chain joins TRBV29-1 to TRBJ2-7; 8 bases line up with TRBD1. Germline CDR1 SQVTM, CDR2 ANQGSEA. The ends lost 7 bases at V and 0 bases at J; junction bases unmatched: 8. CDR3 length: 14 residues. The CDR3 coding sequence is TGCAGCGCCCGGGACAGGACGAGCTCCTACGAGCAGTACTTC. Translated, it gives CSARDRTSSYEQYF.

This chain uses TRBV6-4 with TRBJ2-7; D might be TRBD1 (5 bases). There are 15 residues in the CDR3. Germline CDR1 is MRHNA and CDR2 is SNTAGT. The V and J ends lost 2 bases and 0 bases respectively, with 11 bases between them. CDR3 sequence: CASSDDSEPSYEQYF. CDR3 nucleotide sequence: TGTGCCAGCAGTGACGACAGTGAACCCTCCTACGAGCAGTACTTC.

The chain couples TRBV27 to TRBJ2-7, with D possibly TRBD1 on 5 matching bases. The CDR3 length is 13 residues. Germline V gene lookup returns CDR1 MNHEY and CDR2 SMNVEV (reference sequence). V was trimmed by 6 bases and J by 2 bases, leaving 11 bases between them. Written as DNA, the CDR3 is TGTGCCAGCAGCACCTTAGGGGCCTACGAGCAGTACTTC. Its protein product is CASSTLGAYEQYF.

The chain couples TRBV6-1 to TRBJ2-1; 7 nucleotides align to TRBD1. The junction had 6 bases not matched to a gene; V was cut back by 3 bases and J by 7 bases. The CDR3 spans 14 residues. Germline V gene lookup returns CDR1 MNHNS and CDR2 SASEGT. CDR3 bases: TGTGCCAGCAGTGAGGGACAGAGAGTGAATGAGCAGTTCTTC. Translation gives CASSEGQRVNEQFF.

The chain links TRBV7-8 to TRBJ2-1; the D is unclear. Germline assignment: CDR1 SGHVS and CDR2 FQNEAQ. V was clipped by 1 base and J by 7 bases, with 5 bases between them. The length of the CDR3 is 12 residues. This CDR3 reads CASSLVGNEQFF. The CDR3 DNA follows: TGTGCCAGCAGCTTAGTGGGGAATGAGCAGTTCTTC.

Regarding this clone: Other DNA sequences of this sample code for an identical CDR3. This sequence joins TRBV5-1 and TRBJ2-2; D is ambiguous. CDR1 and CDR2 from the germline V gene are SGHRS and YFSETQ. Trimming pared 0 bases from V and 2 bases from J, leaving 8 bases between. CDR3 size: 15 residues. In DNA, the CDR3 is TGCGCCAGCAGCTTGGCTGGGATTAACACCGGGGAGCTGTTTTTT. Its translation is CASSLAGINTGELFF.

The chain couples TRBV13 to TRBJ2-2; TRBD2 agrees at 7 bases. J lost 1 base, V lost 0 bases, and 2 bases had no gene match. The CDR3 spans 16 residues. Germline CDR1 is PRHDT and CDR2 is FYEKMQ (reference sequence). The CDR3 loop reads CASSLGGLLNTGELFF. The CDR3 DNA follows: TGTGCCAGCAGCTTAGGGGGACTACTGAACACCGGGGAGCTGTTTTTT.

On this clone itself: Other DNA sequences within the sample encode an identical CDR3. The chain has TRBV5-1 and TRBJ2-3, with D possibly being TRBD1 (5 bases). V lost 0 bases and J 6 bases, leaving 8 bases between the germline ends. This CDR3 has 13 residues. Per germline, CDR1 SGHRS and CDR2 YFSETQ. Written as DNA, the CDR3 is TGCGCCAGCAGCTTGGGGCCAGGGGATACGCAGTATTTT. The encoded protein is CASSLGPGDTQYF.